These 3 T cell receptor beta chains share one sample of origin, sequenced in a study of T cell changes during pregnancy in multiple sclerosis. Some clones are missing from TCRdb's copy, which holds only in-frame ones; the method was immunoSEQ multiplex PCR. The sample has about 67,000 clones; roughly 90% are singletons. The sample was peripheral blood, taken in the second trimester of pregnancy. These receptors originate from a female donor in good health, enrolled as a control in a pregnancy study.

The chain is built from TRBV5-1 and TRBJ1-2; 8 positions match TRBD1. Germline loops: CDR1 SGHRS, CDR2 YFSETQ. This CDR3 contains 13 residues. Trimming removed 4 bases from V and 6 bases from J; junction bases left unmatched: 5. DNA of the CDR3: TGCGCCAGCAGCCCGGACAGGGCACATGGCTACACCTTC. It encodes CASSPDRAHGYTF.

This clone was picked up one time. As DNA, the CDR3 is TGTGCCAGCAGCTTCCGGGACATGGAAGCTTTCTTT. Translated, it gives CASSFRDMEAFF. This sequence joins TRBV7-2 and TRBJ1-1; tentative D call: TRBD1 (6 bases). The germline gives CDR1 SGHTA, CDR2 FQGNSA. CDR3 length: 12 residues. Trimming left V 3 bases short and J 8 bases short, with 10 bases between.

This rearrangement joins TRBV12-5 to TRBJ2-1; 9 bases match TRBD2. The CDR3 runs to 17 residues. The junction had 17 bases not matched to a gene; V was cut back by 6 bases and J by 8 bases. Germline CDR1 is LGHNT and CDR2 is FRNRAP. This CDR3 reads CASGLAGEGIVSDEQFF. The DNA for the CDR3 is TGTGCTAGTGGCTTAGCGGGAGAAGGGATAGTTAGCGATGAGCAGTTCTTC.